Each of the 30 T cell receptor beta chains below was sequenced from the same sample in a study of a mutant IDH1 vaccine in newly diagnosed glioma. Libraries were prepared by immunoSEQ multiplex PCR; TCRdb keeps only in-frame clonotypes and omits some of them. The sample lists just over 65,000 clones, roughly 84% occurring once. Time point of the sample: week 35, safety follow-up. It was 300 ug of mutant IDH1 20-mer peptide that made up each vaccine dose, given with topical imiquimod. No antigens are known for them. The sequencing used PBMCs, collected from a glioma patient whose treatment included an IDH1 peptide vaccine. These receptors came from a man in his late teens or twenties with glioma.

This chain connects TRBV4-2 to TRBJ2-7, with D perhaps TRBD2 (5 bases). This CDR3 comprises 15 residues. Between the trimmed V and J ends, which lost 3 bases and 2 bases, there was a span of 14 bases. Germline CDR1 and CDR2: LGHNA and YNFKEQ. The CDR3 DNA reads TGTGCCAGCAGCCAGGAGAGGACTGCCACCTACGAGCAGTACTTC. Translation gives CASSQERTATYEQYF.

V is TRBV29-1 and J is TRBJ1-2; 8 nucleotides line up with TRBD1. The germline V gene has CDR1 SQVTM and CDR2 ANQGSEA. The CDR3 runs to 12 residues. After removal of 2 bases from V and 8 bases from J, the junction contained 4 bases not matched to a gene. CDR3 in DNA: TGCAGCGTTGAACGGACAGGGATCGGCTACACCTTC. This translates into CSVERTGIGYTF.

The CDR3 nucleotides read TGTGCCAGCAGCACCAAGACAGGGGCCAACTATGGCTACACCTTC. This encodes CASSTKTGANYGYTF. The chain has TRBV9 and TRBJ1-2; 8 bases are shared with TRBD1. Germline V lookup: CDR1 SGDLS, CDR2 YYNGEE. The CDR3 spans 15 residues. The trim removed 4 bases at V and 2 bases at J, leaving 7 bases unmatched.

This chain joins TRBV27 and TRBJ1-1; perhaps TRBD1 as D (6 bases). Per the germline V gene, CDR1 is MNHEY and CDR2 is SMNVEV (reference sequence). The V end was cut by 5 bases, the J end by 1 base, with 11 bases between. The CDR3 is 14 amino acids. This CDR3 reads CASSIRTANTEAFF. The CDR3 DNA reads as TGTGCCAGCAGTATCAGGACAGCGAACACTGAAGCTTTCTTT.

In DNA, the CDR3 is TGTGCCAGCAGCTTAAGGGGGGCGGACACCATATATTTT. Its protein is CASSLRGADTIYF. This chain uses TRBV7-2 with TRBJ1-3; possibly TRBD1 for D (6 bases). V was pared by 2 bases and J by 8 bases, with 10 bases between. Germline V gene sequence: CDR1 SGHTA, CDR2 FQGNSA. This CDR3 has 13 residues.

This clone was seen a single time. The chain is built from TRBV7-2 and TRBJ2-2; unclear D gene. Germline V CDR1 and CDR2: SGHTA, FQGNSA. The CDR3 consists of 15 residues. Trimming cost V 5 bases and J 0 bases, with 10 bases left between them. Here the CDR3 reads CASSRRPPNTGELFF. The CDR3 region has the DNA TGTGCCAGCAGCCGAAGGCCTCCGAACACCGGGGAGCTGTTTTTT.

The gene calls are TRBV6-1 and TRBJ1-6; D not certain. This CDR3 has 15 amino acids. Trimming shortened V by 1 base and J by 3 bases, and 7 bases separated the two germline ends. Germline V gives CDR1 MNHNS, CDR2 SASEGT. The CDR3 region is CASSEVGDYNSPLHF. As DNA, the CDR3 is TGTGCCAGCAGTGAAGTCGGGGACTATAATTCACCCCTCCACTTT.

The chain carries TRBV18 and TRBJ2-2, with 10 bases lining up with TRBD1. J was trimmed by 5 bases and V by 1 base; bases with no gene match: 10. CDR1 and CDR2 from the germline V gene are KGHSH and LQKENI. The CDR3 is 18 amino acids. CDR3 in DNA: TGTGCCAGCTCACCACTTCCGGGACAGGGGCTAAAAACCGGGGAGCTGTTTTTT. Residues: CASSPLPGQGLKTGELFF. The full variable domain, completed using reference TRBV18 and TRBJ2-2, is NAGVMQNPRHLVRRRGQEARLRCSPMKGHSHVYWYRQLPEEGLKFMVYLQKENIIDESGMPKERFSAEFPKEGPSILRIQQVVRGDSAAYFCASSPLPGQGLKTGELFFGEGSRLTVL.

This chain connects TRBV6-5 to TRBJ2-3; 7 nucleotides align to TRBD2. CDR1 is MNHEY and CDR2 is SVGAGI in the germline V gene. The V and J ends lost 2 bases and 10 bases, in that order; junction bases with no gene match: 6. The CDR3 consists of 13 residues. CDR3: CASSYVAGAPQYF. The CDR3 DNA is TGTGCCAGCAGTTACGTGGCGGGAGCTCCGCAGTATTTT.

This chain uses TRBV27 with TRBJ1-6; possibly TRBD1 for D (5 bases). Per germline, CDR1 MNHEY and CDR2 SMNVEV (reference sequence). Trimming shortened V by 1 base and J by 6 bases, and 10 bases separated the two germline ends. CDR3 length equals 15 residues. CDR3 nucleotide sequence: TGTGCCAGCAGTTTATACTCCGGGGCTAATTCACCCCTCCACTTT. Its translation: CASSLYSGANSPLHF.

The chain joins TRBV7-2 to TRBJ1-5, with a possible D match to TRBD1 (6 bases). The CDR3 spans 15 residues. The V gene's germline CDR1 is SGHTA and CDR2 FQGNSA. With 5 bases removed from V and 2 bases from J, the gap between germline ends came to 13 bases. CDR3 coding DNA: TGTGCCAGCAGCATTACAGGGTCGGGCAATCAGCCCCAGCATTTT. Translation: CASSITGSGNQPQHF.

This chain links TRBV19 with TRBJ1-5, with 8 bases lining up with TRBD1. The CDR3 consists of 18 residues. Germline lookup yields CDR1 LNHDA and CDR2 SQIVND (reference sequence). The junction had 10 bases not matched to a gene; V was cut back by 1 base and J by 2 bases. The CDR3 DNA is TGTGCCAGTAGTATAGGACAGGGGAGGGTGACTGGCAATCAGCCCCAGCATTTT. Protein product: CASSIGQGRVTGNQPQHF.

This chain uses TRBV5-1 with TRBJ2-3; no definite D call. V gave up 1 base and J gave up 6 bases, with 9 bases separating them. The CDR3 loop spans 13 amino acids. Germline V gene sequence: CDR1 SGHRS, CDR2 YFSETQ. CDR3 sequence reads: CASSLLTSDTQYF. In DNA, the CDR3 is TGCGCCAGCAGCTTGTTAACGAGCGATACGCAGTATTTT.

The chain is built from TRBV5-6 and TRBJ2-7; TRBD1 agrees at 9 bases. Germline V gene sequence: CDR1 SGHDT, CDR2 YYEEEE. Unmatched junction bases numbered 5, after V lost 4 bases and J lost 3 bases. The CDR3 length is 14 residues. In DNA form, the CDR3 reads TGTGCCAGCAGCCTGGGACAGGGTTTCTACGAGCAGTACTTC. This translates into CASSLGQGFYEQYF.

This chain uses TRBV7-2 with TRBJ1-3, with D maybe TRBD1 (5 bases). Germline V gene sequence: CDR1 SGHTA, CDR2 FQGNSA. V lost 5 bases to trimming and J lost 0 bases, with 14 bases between them. This CDR3 contains 16 residues. The CDR3, as DNA: TGTGCCAGCAGCACCGGGACCGTTACCTCTGGAAACACCATATATTTT. Encoded protein: CASSTGTVTSGNTIYF.

The CDR3 protein is CASSAGLWTSGITDTQYF. The CDR3 DNA reads as TGTGCCAGCAGCGCTGGCCTCTGGACTAGCGGGATCACAGATACGCAGTATTTT. The rearrangement joins TRBV11-2 to TRBJ2-3, with 12 nucleotides matching TRBD2. CDR1 and CDR2 (germline): SGHAT, FQNNGV. This CDR3 region has 18 residues. The J segment lost 2 bases and the V segment lost 5 bases, leaving 11 bases of the junction unmatched.

This clone was observed a single time. This chain joins TRBV19 and TRBJ1-1, with 7 bases identical to TRBD1. Per the germline V gene, CDR1 is LNHDA and CDR2 is SQIVND (reference sequence). V lost 3 bases to trimming and J lost 3 bases; unmatched junction nucleotides: 10. This CDR3 has 16 amino acids. CDR3 nucleotides: TGTGCCAGTAGTATCTCGACAGGGAGCTGGGACACTGAAGCTTTCTTT. Encoded protein: CASSISTGSWDTEAFF.

The gene calls are TRBV5-6 and TRBJ1-2; TRBD1 is a possible D gene (6 bases). CDR3 length: 14 residues. Germline V CDR1 and CDR2: SGHDT, YYEEEE. V lost 3 bases and J lost 4, with 13 bases in between. Here the CDR3 DNA reads TGTGCCAGCAGCTCGTGGGGGGCTCGCTATGGCTACACCTTC. It specifies CASSSWGARYGYTF.

The chain uses TRBV29-1 and TRBJ2-1; D might be TRBD2 (6 bases). The ends were cut back, 7 bases at V and 6 bases at J, with 19 bases in the middle. The CDR3 is 14 amino acids. CDR1 and CDR2 from the germline V gene are SQVTM and ANQGSEA. CDR3 protein: CSAPLASPSNEQFF. DNA for the CDR3: TGCAGCGCCCCACTAGCTAGTCCCTCCAATGAGCAGTTCTTC.

The chain joins TRBV19 to TRBJ1-2, with 8 bases aligning to TRBD1. The CDR3 contains 17 residues. Germline CDR1 and CDR2: LNHDA and SQIVND (reference sequence). V was pared by 4 bases and J by 0 bases, with 10 bases of the junction left unmatched. CDR3: CASSKGTTGGSNYGYTF. CDR3 sequence (DNA): TGTGCCAGTAGTAAAGGAACAACAGGGGGATCTAACTATGGCTACACCTTC. The complete variable domain, with remaining parts taken from reference TRBV19 and TRBJ1-2, reads DGGITQSPKYLFRKEGQNVTLSCEQNLNHDAMYWYRQDPGQGLRLIYYSQIVNDFQKGDIAEGYSVSREKKESFPLTVTSAQKNPTAFYLCASSKGTTGGSNYGYTFGSGTRLTVV.

The chain links TRBV19 to TRBJ1-2, with D maybe TRBD1 (6 bases). V shed 5 bases and J shed 4 bases, with 17 bases lying between them. The CDR3 contains 15 residues. Germline CDR1 LNHDA, CDR2 SQIVND (reference sequence). DNA of the CDR3: TGTGCCAGTAGTGACCACATCCGGGACATCTATGGCTACACCTTC. It specifies CASSDHIRDIYGYTF.

Written as DNA, the CDR3 is TGTGCCAGCAGTTCCCGGGGACTAGCGGGACTGACGAACAATGAGCAGTTCTTC. Its protein product is CASSSRGLAGLTNNEQFF. This chain uses TRBV27 with TRBJ2-1, with 13 bases lining up with TRBD2. The trim removed 4 bases at V and 5 bases at J, leaving 11 bases unmatched. CDR1 and CDR2 from the germline V gene are MNHEY and SMNVEV (reference sequence). The CDR3 covers 18 residues.

The gene calls are TRBV10-3 and TRBJ2-7; TRBD1 aligns across 7 bases. Germline loops: CDR1 ENHRY, CDR2 SYGVKD. V shed 6 bases and J 3 bases; nucleotides not matched to a gene: 11. The CDR3 contains 15 residues. This chain's CDR3 is CAIREETGLVYEQYF. The DNA for the CDR3 is TGTGCCATCAGAGAAGAGACAGGGTTGGTCTACGAGCAGTACTTC.

The rearrangement uses TRBV9 and TRBJ2-7; 8 nucleotides align to TRBD2. Germline V gene sequence: CDR1 SGDLS, CDR2 YYNGEE. Losses at the gene ends were 4 bases for V and 3 bases for J; bases not matched to a gene: 12. The CDR3 has 16 amino acids. DNA for the CDR3: TGTGCCAGCAGCCCTCTCGGGAGGGGGGCCCTCTACGAGCAGTACTTC. It encodes CASSPLGRGALYEQYF.

This clone was picked up one time. The chain combines TRBV28 with TRBJ1-4, with unresolved D. The germline CDR1 and CDR2 sequences are MDHEN and SYDVKM. Trimming took off 6 bases at V and 8 bases at J, with 10 bases between the two ends. CDR3 length: 12 residues. CDR3 amino acids: CASSPIREKLFF. The CDR3 bases are TGTGCCAGCAGCCCTATCCGGGAAAAACTGTTTTTT.

The chain couples TRBV6-1 to TRBJ1-1, with a possible D match to TRBD1 (5 bases). Germline values: CDR1 MNHNS, CDR2 SASEGT. This CDR3 is built from 17 residues. V lost 3 bases and J 0 bases, leaving 17 bases between the germline ends. This CDR3 is CASSDGGRGLMNTEAFF. The CDR3 bases are TGTGCCAGCAGTGACGGGGGGAGGGGACTCATGAACACTGAAGCTTTCTTT.

The chain employs TRBV7-3 and TRBJ2-5, with 9 bases aligning to TRBD1. The CDR3 sequence is 15 residues long. V lost 4 bases and J lost 4; bases outside the gene matches: 7. From germline, CDR1 is SGHTA and CDR2 FQGTGA. The chain's CDR3 is CASSSTGTGSETQYF. The CDR3 coding sequence is TGTGCCAGCAGCTCCACCGGGACAGGGTCAGAGACCCAGTACTTC.

This chain connects TRBV14 to TRBJ2-2; D remains unclear. This CDR3 has 14 amino acids. CDR1 and CDR2 from the germline V gene are SGHDN and FVKESK. V was shortened by 0 bases and J by 10 bases, with 12 bases between the two germline ends. The CDR3 is CASSQDLGRPELFF. In nucleotides, the CDR3 is TGTGCCAGCAGCCAAGATCTGGGTCGCCCGGAGCTGTTTTTT. The full variable domain, its missing parts supplied by reference TRBV14 and TRBJ2-2, is EAGVTQFPSHSVIEKGQTVTLRCDPISGHDNLYWYRRVMGKEIKFLLHFVKESKQDESGMPNNRFLAERTGGTYSTLKVQPAELEDSGVYFCASSQDLGRPELFFGEGSRLTVL.

This clone was counted a few times. The chain couples TRBV4-3 to TRBJ2-1; 9 bases fit TRBD2. This CDR3 has 15 amino acids. Per germline, CDR1 LGHNA and CDR2 YSLEER. With V trimmed by 2 bases and J by 9 bases, 8 bases remained unmatched. The CDR3 nucleotides read TGCGCCAGCAGCCAAAGTAGCGGGAGCCGGGGTGAGCAGTTCTTC. It yields the protein CASSQSSGSRGEQFF.

The rearrangement joins TRBV9 to TRBJ1-4; TRBD1 matches 8 bases. The junction had 10 bases not matched to a gene; V was cut back by 1 base and J by 8 bases. The CDR3 has 16 residues. Germline lookup yields CDR1 SGDLS and CDR2 YYNGEE. The CDR3 loop is CASSVSGGGNHEKLFF. CDR3 sequence (DNA): TGTGCCAGCAGCGTATCAGGGGGCGGGAATCACGAAAAACTGTTTTTT.